The clone carrying this T cell receptor (beta chain) was found a few times. The diagnosis was founded upon clinical symptoms, serum thyroxine, TRAb, thyroid ultrasound and orbital computed tomography. Researchers took RNA transcripts and amplified TCR beta CDR3 regions from them. A first-round RT-PCR used HTBI primers, followed by a second-round multiplex PCR. TCRdb re-analysed the multiplex PCR reads in MiXCR, keeping a single row per CDR3 protein. The data contain 200,000 to 250,000 distinct CDR3 sequences, 20% to 25% of them singletons. The record originates from a study of Graves' ophthalmopathy and Graves' hyperthyroidism. The CDR3 totals 14 residues. Per germline, CDR1 SQVTM and CDR2 ANQGSEA. Losses at the gene ends were 5 bases for V and 3 bases for J; bases not matched to a gene: 9.

This clonotype was sampled from a woman between 45 and 65 years old with Graves' ophthalmopathy. This chain uses TRBV29-1 with TRBJ2-7; TRBD1 matches 8 bases. Sequencing was done on a sample of peripheral blood. CDR3 coding DNA: TGCAGCGTTCGTATGGCAGGGGGCGTCTACGAGCAGTACTTC. Protein sequence: CSVRMAGGVYEQYF.